This TCR beta chain is from a study of shared clonotypes between healthy human individuals (dated by TCRdb to about 2020). With regard to the full study: A couple of women and a few men aged 18 to 49 years were included in the cohort. For each donor, CD4 naive and CD4 memory were each run on three plates, CD8 naive on two plates, and CD8 memory on one plate. To estimate repertoire size and how much clonotype sharing occurs between individuals, the study deeply sequenced the blood TCR repertoires of roughly 5 healthy adults. To increase sequencing depth and limit assay-specific biases, TCR repertoire library preparation and sequencing were carried out by different laboratories using diverse techniques. Between about 0.9 and 8.9 billion PBMCs per donor were obtained by leukapheresis.

TCR CDR3 regions were amplified from genomic DNA by multiplex PCR using the deep immunoSEQ assay. For each cell subset, the extracted genomic DNA was distributed evenly across all wells of several immunoSEQ 96-well plates, and each plate served as one replicate. Each replicate PCR for sorted subsets received about 180 ng genomic DNA, equal to some 32,000 T cell genomes. Purified libraries were quantified with a Qubit 3.0 fluorometer, sized on a Bioanalyzer 2100, and re-quantified with the KAPA Library Quantification kit. A separate single-read 150-cycle Illumina NextSeq 550 flow cell was used to sequence each immunoSEQ 96-well plate. Under the source paper's analysis protocol: Because only junctional sequences without quality scores were contained in the immunoSEQ output, filtering matching that applied to full-length reads could not be performed. To assign V/J genes and CDR3, sequences were annotated against IMGT germline references using PyIR, a Python wrapper for IgBLAST v1.9. Any read was removed if the V/J assignment was weak (E-value above 1e-6), the CDR3 was missing, or the read contained stop codons, out-of-frame junctions, or ambiguous translated residues. V3J clonotypes were defined by identical inferred V gene, J gene, and CDR3 amino acid sequence. To compute the percentage overlap between repertoires, the number of shared unique clonotypes was divided by the size of the smaller repertoire. RTK rarefaction, the Chao1 estimator, and Recon v2.1 estimates of unobserved clonotypes were used to assess repertoire richness. Generation probabilities for all TCRbeta clonotypes obtained by the gDNA method from several donors were computed using OLGA. TCRdb holds this immuneACCESS table with in-frame rearrangements only. Some clones are missing; in checked studies, unresolved V genes explain under half, and the rest has no known cause. V, J and clone size derive from that table, while D and trimming were established from the DNA sequence. The sample table holds 550,000 to 850,000 clones, of which approximately 72% were seen once. The ten largest account for around 1.7% of the sample.

This clone was counted once. Its cognate antigen has yet to be identified. Base qualities were left out, and no much larger clone turns up one base away. General study outcomes and caveats: Naive subsets generally had larger estimated clonotype richness than memory subsets did. Pairwise subsampling led to the expectation that sequencing depth would affect the degree of clonotype sharing among donors. Rarefaction of sorted-subset datasets indicated incomplete sequencing despite the large sequencing depth. Sampling was limited to blood, and TCR repertoires in tissue likely differ from TCR repertoires in blood. Because the study included only a small number of donors, the genetic and exposure-history diversity represented was limited. Compared with non-shared clonotypes, the clonotypes found in all four sorted-subset donors had higher generation probabilities. When four donors were compared, the shared fraction of clonotypes was 5% to 6.5% for naive CD4, around 3.5% for naive CD8, 2% to 2.5% for memory CD4, and about 0.36% for memory CD8.

Healthy HIV-negative adults with no recently reported acute infections or vaccinations were included as donors. Every donor was a Caucasian adult residing in Nashville, Tennessee, USA. Magnetic negative selection was used to enrich CD4+ T cells, after which naive cells were positively selected on CD45RA and the negative fraction became the memory subset. After blood collection by leukapheresis, PBMCs were isolated using Ficoll-Histopaque density gradient centrifugation and then cryopreserved in the vapor phase of liquid nitrogen. Analytical flow cytometry was used to check the purity and quantity of every magnetically sorted T cell population. Each sorted fraction had its genomic DNA isolated and then quantified by UV absorbance on a Nanodrop 2000c. Sample: memory CD4+ T cells sorted from blood. In the paper's terms, the cell subset or site label means: CD45RA-negative fraction. The receptor comes from a woman aged 25-40 years in good health.

The CDR3 has the sequence CSVDREGSGSSYEQYF. Here is the DNA: TGCAGCGTCGACCGTGAAGGTAGCGGATCGTCCTACGAGCAGTACTTC. The chain uses TRBV29-1 and TRBJ2-7, with a tentative D gene TRBD2 over 6 matching bases. The V end loses 6 bases and the J end loses 1 base, and a stretch of 22 bases separates them. CDR1 and CDR2, looked up from the germline V gene, are SQVTM and ANQGSEA. The CDR3 sequence holds 16 residues, the cysteine and phenylalanine included. The only DNA kept is the CDR3, 48 bases in frame from the first base.